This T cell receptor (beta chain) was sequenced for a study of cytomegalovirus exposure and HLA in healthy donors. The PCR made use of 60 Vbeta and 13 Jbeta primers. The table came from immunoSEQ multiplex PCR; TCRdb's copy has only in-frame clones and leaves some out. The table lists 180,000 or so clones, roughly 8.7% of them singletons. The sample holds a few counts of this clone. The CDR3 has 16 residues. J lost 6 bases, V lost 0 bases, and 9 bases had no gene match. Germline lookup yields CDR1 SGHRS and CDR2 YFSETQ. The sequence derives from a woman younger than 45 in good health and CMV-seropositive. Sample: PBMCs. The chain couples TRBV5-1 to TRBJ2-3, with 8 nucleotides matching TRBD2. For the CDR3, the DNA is TGCGCCAGCAGCTTGGCGGGCGCCGGGACTAGTGATACGCAGTATTTT. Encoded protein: CASSLAGAGTSDTQYF.